This TCR beta chain was sequenced during a study of blood T cell repertoires in COVID-19. V was clipped by 3 bases and J by 6 bases, with 22 bases between them. This CDR3 spans 17 amino acids. CDR1 is MNHNS and CDR2 is SASEGT in the germline V gene. In the authors' workflow: For nucleated cells, counts were estimated from reference gene primer amplification. TCRdb's copy holds only in-frame clones and misses some; the assay was immunoSEQ multiplex PCR. V and J calls and clone size come straight from that table; D and trimming were deduced from the DNA. This table has about 150,000 clones, 85% to 90% appearing once.

The source of this sequence is a woman in her forties with acute or convalescent COVID-19. The J gene is TRBJ2-3, the V gene TRBV6-1; D perhaps matches TRBD1 (7 bases). Sequenced sample: peripheral blood. CDR3 protein: CASSEQGGGRPSDTQYF. In nucleotides, the CDR3 is TGTGCCAGCAGTGAGCAGGGGGGAGGTCGACCATCCGATACGCAGTATTTT.